This TCR beta chain is from a study of blood T cell repertoires in COVID-19 (dated by TCRdb to 2018 to 2020). Describing the broader study: Samples covering the acute and convalescent phases of COVID-19 were provided by collaborators in the United States, Italy and Spain. Where HLA class I and class II types were available, the types were taken from metadata supplied by the sample provider, not from assay-based typing. Sample metadata almost always included a de-identified subject ID, COVID-19 status, age in years and sex. The samples were drawn from two sources: the first 160 participants of the ongoing ImmuneRACE study, and 950 to 1,500 subjects contributed by 6 global collaborators. The dataset comprised deeply sampled blood TCRbeta repertoires from subjects exposed to, actively infected with, or recovered from COVID-19. The prospective study material was composed of cDNA or gDNA derived from T cells, B-cell-depleted T cells, or PBMCs. A freely available public database, intended as a resource for researchers studying the immune response to SARS-CoV-2, is where the repertoires were released. Overall study results and their limits: How much clinical and demographic metadata was included differed by source and by participant, and the metadata was provided uncurated.

The immunoSEQ Assay, a bias-controlled multiplex PCR, was used to amplify TCRbeta CDR3 regions from genomic DNA. In the authors' own workflow: Within the assay, amplification of reference gene primers was used to estimate how many nucleated cells each sample contained. To quantify the absolute abundance of each unique TCRbeta CDR3 rearrangement, sequence reads were collapsed and filtered. Productive Simpson clonality was computed per sample as the square root of Simpson's diversity index over productive rearrangements. TCRdb mirrors the immuneACCESS table, restricted to in-frame sequences. Some clones are absent from its copies; in checked studies, under half trace to an unresolved V gene, and the reason for the others is unknown. That table furnishes V, J and clone size, whereas the DNA furnished D and trimming. For this sample there are more than 350,000 clones; about 89% appear just once. The ten top clones hold around 3% of the sample.

A word on this clone: Its antigen is not yet known. No much larger clone is present one base from it, and per-base qualities are unavailable.

Trimming takes 4 bases off V and 1 base off J; junction bases not matched to a gene: 5. The CDR3 starts with the cysteine, ends with the phenylalanine, and has 15 residues. The only DNA kept is the CDR3, 45 bases in frame from the first base. The germline V gene provides CDR1 SGHDN and CDR2 FVKESK. In Seattle, one collaborating source enrolled patients while the infection was active and tracked those patients longitudinally over the course of disease. The collaborating institutions used their own protocols to collect whole blood in K2EDTA tubes. Collaborator samples were shipped for TCRbeta analysis as frozen whole blood, isolated PBMCs, or DNA extracted from either sample type.

The receptor comes from a woman aged 25 to 39 with COVID-19, enrolled during active disease. Rearrangement joined TRBV14 to TRBJ2-5, with 8 bases in between that match TRBD2. Sequencing was carried out using peripheral blood. The CDR3 loop reads CASSRRLASQETQYF. In nucleotides, the sequence is TGTGCCAGCAGCCGACGACTAGCGAGCCAAGAGACCCAGTACTTC.